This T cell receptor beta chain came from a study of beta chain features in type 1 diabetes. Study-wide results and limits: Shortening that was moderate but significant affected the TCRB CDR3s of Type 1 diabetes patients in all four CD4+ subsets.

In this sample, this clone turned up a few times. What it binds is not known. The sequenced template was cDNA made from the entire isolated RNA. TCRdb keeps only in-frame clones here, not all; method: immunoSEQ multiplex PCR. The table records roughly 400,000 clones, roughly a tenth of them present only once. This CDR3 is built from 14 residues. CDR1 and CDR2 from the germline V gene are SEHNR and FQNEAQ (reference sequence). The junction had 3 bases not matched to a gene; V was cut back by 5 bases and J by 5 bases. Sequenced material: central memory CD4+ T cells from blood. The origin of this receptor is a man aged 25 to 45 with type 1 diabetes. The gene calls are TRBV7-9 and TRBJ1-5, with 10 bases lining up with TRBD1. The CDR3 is CASSKGTGDQPQHF. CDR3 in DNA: TGTGCCAGCAGCAAGGGGACAGGGGATCAGCCCCAGCATTTT. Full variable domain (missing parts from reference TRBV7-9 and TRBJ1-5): DTGVSQNPRHKITKRGQNVTFRCDPISEHNRLYWYRQTLGQGPEFLTYFQNEAQLEKSRLLSDRFSAERPKGSFSTLEIQRTEQGDSAMYLCASSKGTGDQPQHFGDGTRLSIL.